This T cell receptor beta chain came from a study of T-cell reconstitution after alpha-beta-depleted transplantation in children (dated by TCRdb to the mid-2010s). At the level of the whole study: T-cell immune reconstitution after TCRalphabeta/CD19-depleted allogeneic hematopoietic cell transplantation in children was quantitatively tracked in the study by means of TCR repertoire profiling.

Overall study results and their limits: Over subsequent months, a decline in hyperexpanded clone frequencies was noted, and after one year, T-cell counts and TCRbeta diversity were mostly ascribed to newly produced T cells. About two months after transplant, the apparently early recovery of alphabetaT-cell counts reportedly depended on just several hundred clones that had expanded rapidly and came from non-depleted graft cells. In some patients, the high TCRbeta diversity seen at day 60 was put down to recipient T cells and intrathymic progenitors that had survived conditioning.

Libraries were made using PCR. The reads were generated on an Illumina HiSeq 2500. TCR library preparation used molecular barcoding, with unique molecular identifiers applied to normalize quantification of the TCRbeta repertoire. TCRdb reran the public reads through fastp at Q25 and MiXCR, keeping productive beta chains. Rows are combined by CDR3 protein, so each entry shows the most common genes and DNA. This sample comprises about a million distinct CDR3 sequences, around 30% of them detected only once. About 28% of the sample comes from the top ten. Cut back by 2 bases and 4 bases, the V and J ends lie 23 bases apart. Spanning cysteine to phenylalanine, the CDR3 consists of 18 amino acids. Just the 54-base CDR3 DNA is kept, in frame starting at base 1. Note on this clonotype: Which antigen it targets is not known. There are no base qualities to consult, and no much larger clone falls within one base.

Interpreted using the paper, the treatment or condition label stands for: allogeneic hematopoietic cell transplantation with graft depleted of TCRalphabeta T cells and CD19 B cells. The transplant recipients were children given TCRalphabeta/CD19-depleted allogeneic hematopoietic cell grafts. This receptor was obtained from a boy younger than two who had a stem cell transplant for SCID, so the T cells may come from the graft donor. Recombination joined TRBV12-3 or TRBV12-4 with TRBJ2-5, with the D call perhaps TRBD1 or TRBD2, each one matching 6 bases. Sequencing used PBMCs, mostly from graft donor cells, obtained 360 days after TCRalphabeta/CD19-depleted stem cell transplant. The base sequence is TGTGCCAGCAGTTTATCTGAGTTGGGGGGCCACTCCTTAGAGACCCAGTACTTC. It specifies CASSLSELGGHSLETQYF.